The next 15 T cell receptor beta chains were all read from a single sample in a study of blood T cell repertoires in COVID-19. Measured with immunoSEQ multiplex PCR; TCRdb has only the in-frame clones, and not every one. The sample shows 250,000 to 300,000 clones, around 80% of them seen only once. The sample consisted of PBMCs or T cells enriched from blood (not recorded which). The receptors were gathered from a man aged 25 to 40 with acute COVID-19.

This chain uses TRBV6-5 with TRBJ1-2, with D possibly being TRBD1 (5 bases). The germline V gene encodes CDR1 MNHEY and CDR2 SVGAGI. V dropped 2 bases and J dropped 4 bases, with 11 bases sitting between them. The CDR3 has 14 amino acids. This CDR3 is CASSYDSVPYGYTF. In nucleotides, the CDR3 is TGTGCCAGCAGTTACGACAGTGTTCCCTATGGCTACACCTTC.

The chain links TRBV7-6 to TRBJ2-3, with D possibly matching TRBD2 (7 bases). The length of the CDR3 is 16 residues. V was pared by 1 base and J by 3 bases, with 14 bases between. Looked up from germline, CDR1 is SGHVS and CDR2 is FNYEAQ. The CDR3 bases are TGTGCCAGCAGCTTAGGGGGGGGCGGCAGAACAGATACGCAGTATTTT. The encoded protein is CASSLGGGGRTDTQYF.

The genes are TRBV5-3 and TRBJ1-2; TRBD1 might be the D (6 bases). TRBV5-3 qualifies as an ORF whose function is uncertain. This CDR3 spans 14 amino acids. The germline V and J ends were trimmed by 4 bases and 7 bases, with 17 bases remaining between them. This chain's CDR3 is CARSRNDRNPGYTF. The CDR3, as DNA: TGTGCCAGAAGCAGGAACGACAGGAATCCTGGCTACACCTTC.

Turning to this clone: The identical CDR3 is also encoded by other nucleotide sequences in the sample. The rearrangement links TRBV6-5 to TRBJ2-2; TRBD1 matches at 9 bases. This CDR3 region has 13 residues. Trimming took 9 bases from V and 5 from J; bases not matched to a gene: 4. The germline gives CDR1 MNHEY, CDR2 SVGAGI. CDR3 nucleotide sequence: TGTGCCAGAGGGACAGGGAATACCGGGGAGCTGTTTTTT. Encoded protein: CARGTGNTGELFF.

The V and J genes are TRBV12-3 or TRBV12-4 and TRBJ1-6; unclear D gene. The CDR3 is made up of 13 amino acids. V lost 2 bases to trimming and J lost 8 bases, with 7 bases between them. The CDR3 loop reads CASSLNRDSPLHF. DNA of the CDR3: TGTGCCAGCAGTTTAAATCGGGATTCACCCCTCCACTTT.

The chain carries TRBV6-2 or TRBV6-3 and TRBJ2-6; D remains unclear. Looked up from germline, CDR1 is MNHEY and CDR2 is SVGEGT. V was cut by 4 bases and J by 1 base, with 14 bases left in between. The CDR3 has 17 amino acids. CDR3 protein: CASSSGGLSSGANVLTF. In DNA form, the CDR3 reads TGTGCCAGCAGTTCCGGCGGCCTCTCGTCTGGGGCCAACGTCCTGACTTTC.

This chain joins TRBV19 and TRBJ2-3; the match to TRBD2 covers 8 bases. V trimming: 0 bases; J trimming: 6 bases; junction bases outside the gene matches: 8. The length of the CDR3 is 16 residues. Germline V CDR1 and CDR2: LNHDA, SQIVND (reference sequence). The chain's CDR3 is CASSIDPGTSIDTQYF. For the CDR3, the DNA is TGTGCCAGTAGTATAGATCCCGGGACTAGTATCGATACGCAGTATTTT. Supplemented by reference TRBV19 and TRBJ2-3, the full variable domain reads DGGITQSPKYLFRKEGQNVTLSCEQNLNHDAMYWYRQDPGQGLRLIYYSQIVNDFQKGDIAEGYSVSREKKESFPLTVTSAQKNPTAFYLCASSIDPGTSIDTQYFGPGTRLTVL.

This clone was recorded once. This chain links TRBV14 with TRBJ1-1; TRBD1 is a possible D gene (5 bases). The CDR3 length is 14 residues. Germline V lookup: CDR1 SGHDN, CDR2 FVKESK. V lost 7 bases to trimming and J lost 1 base, with 13 bases between them. This chain's CDR3 is CASTAGLRNTEAFF. The CDR3 bases are TGTGCCAGCACCGCGGGACTGAGGAACACTGAAGCTTTCTTT.

The rearrangement uses TRBV27 and TRBJ2-2; 8 nucleotides agree with TRBD2. Germline CDR1 and CDR2: MNHEY and SMNVEV (reference sequence). The CDR3 spans 18 residues. J was trimmed by 3 bases and V by 8 bases; bases with no gene match: 17. The CDR3 coding sequence is TGTGCCAGCCGCCTTTTTGCGGGAGGAAGTCTTGACACCGGGGAGCTGTTTTTT. It is translated as CASRLFAGGSLDTGELFF.

The chain has TRBV7-2 and TRBJ2-5; D is unclear. Deletions cut 5 bases from V and 8 bases from J, with 12 bases between. The CDR3 runs to 12 residues. CDR1 is SGHTA and CDR2 is FQGNSA in the germline V gene. DNA for the CDR3: TGTGCCAGCAGCCGCCCGAGAGAAACCCAGTACTTC. The encoded protein is CASSRPRETQYF.

The chain combines TRBV11-3 with TRBJ1-1; TRBD1 is a possible D gene (6 bases). V lost 1 base and J lost 1, with 13 bases in between. The CDR3 sequence is 16 residues long. The germline V gene encodes CDR1 SGHNT and CDR2 YENEEA. In DNA, the CDR3 is TGTGCCAGCAGCTTAGGCGGGGGGCGCAGGAACACTGAAGCTTTCTTT. Protein product: CASSLGGGRRNTEAFF.

This clone was seen only once. The CDR3 sequence: CASSLRGNSPNQPQHF. The DNA for the CDR3 is TGTGCCAGCAGCCTACGGGGGAACAGCCCGAATCAGCCCCAGCATTTT. The J gene is TRBJ1-5, the V gene TRBV7-8, with D perhaps TRBD1 (5 bases). CDR3 length equals 16 residues. Germline V lookup: CDR1 SGHVS, CDR2 FQNEAQ. V lost 5 bases and J lost 4, with 18 bases in between.

The chain employs TRBV21-1 and TRBJ1-1; the table gives TRBD1 as D, unverified against the DNA. TRBV21-1 is a recognized pseudogene. The CDR3 spans 15 residues. The chain's CDR3 is CASSDELQVPCEAFF. As DNA, the CDR3 is TGTGCCAGCAGCGACGAGCTACAGGTCCCATGTGAAGCTTTCTTT.

The chain links TRBV7-2 to TRBJ1-1; 7 positions match TRBD1. Trimming removed 5 bases from V and 1 base from J; junction bases left unmatched: 7. Germline values: CDR1 SGHTA, CDR2 FQGNSA. The CDR3 sequence is 15 residues long. The CDR3 spells CASSPYRGSNTEAFF. CDR3 in DNA: TGTGCCAGCAGCCCTTACAGGGGCTCGAACACTGAAGCTTTCTTT.

About this clone itself: The junction and the germline gene differ at one end; a read error may be behind it. The chain is built from TRBV5-1 and TRBJ2-3, with 8 positions matching TRBD1. The germline gives CDR1 SGHRS, CDR2 YFSETQ. The CDR3 loop spans 15 amino acids. The CDR3 bases are TGTGCCAGCAGCTTGAGGCAGGGGGCCGGAGATACGCAGTATTTT. This translates into CASSLRQGAGDTQYF. Complete variable domain (other parts from reference TRBV5-1 and TRBJ2-3): KAGVTQTPRYLIKTRGQQVTLSCSPISGHRSVSWYQQTPGQGLQFLFEYFSETQRNKGNFPGRFSGRQFSNSRSEMNVSTLELGDSALYLCASSLRQGAGDTQYFGPGTRLTVL.